The T cell receptor (beta chain) under discussion was sequenced for a study of blood T cell repertoires in COVID-19 (dated by TCRdb to 2019 to 2021). Study-level background: Samples from collaborators originated in the United States, Italy and Spain and spanned both the acute and convalescent phases of COVID-19. HLA class I and class II types, where available, came from metadata supplied by the sample provider rather than from assay-based typing. The samples were drawn from two sources: the first 160 participants of the ongoing ImmuneRACE study, and over 950 subjects contributed by 6 global collaborators. The material from the prospective study consisted of cDNA or gDNA derived from T cells, B-cell-depleted T cells, or PBMCs. Sample metadata almost always included a de-identified subject ID, COVID-19 status, age in years and sex. Subjects who had been exposed to COVID-19, were actively infected with it, or had recovered from it provided the deeply sampled blood TCRbeta repertoires that made up the dataset. The repertoires were released in a freely available public database intended as a resource for research on the immune response to SARS-CoV-2.

CDR1 and CDR2 are drawn from the germline V gene (reference sequence): LNHDA, SQIVND. Inclusive of the bounding cysteine and phenylalanine, the CDR3 is 14 residues long. Only the CDR3 region is kept as DNA, spanning 42 bases read in frame from base 1. After removal of 3 bases from V and 2 bases from J, the junction retains 3 bases not matched to a gene. With respect to this clone: Its binding antigen is unknown. It has no much larger one-base neighbor in the sample; base qualities were not kept.

Collaborating institutions collected whole blood in K2EDTA tubes following their own protocols. For TCRbeta analysis, collaborators shipped samples in one of three forms: frozen whole blood, isolated PBMCs, or DNA extracted from either of those sample types. TCRbeta CDR3 regions were amplified from genomic DNA by means of the immunoSEQ Assay, a bias-controlled multiplex PCR. As for how the authors treated the data: The number of nucleated cells in each sample was estimated from the amplification of reference gene primers within the assay. To quantify the absolute abundance of each unique TCRbeta CDR3 rearrangement, sequence reads were collapsed and filtered. For each sample, productive Simpson clonality was calculated by taking the square root of Simpson's diversity index across productive rearrangements. The table was pulled from immuneACCESS by TCRdb, which kept in-frame rearrangements only. Such tables lose some clones; where checked, under half of the loss comes from unresolved V genes, and the rest has no known cause. V and J calls and clone size are given by that table; D and trimming were obtained from the DNA. For this sample there are roughly 45,000 clones; around four fifths appear just once. The top ten hold over 9.5% of the sample.

Overall results and qualifications from the work: Clinical and demographic metadata were provided uncurated, with the amount varying by source and participant.

The rearranged chain carries TRBV19 and TRBJ2-5; the central 7 bases match TRBD2. This receptor was identified in a human donor in a cohort sampled during active COVID-19. Sample: peripheral blood. The bases read TGTGCCAGTAGTATCCACGGGGGGCAAGAGACCCAGTACTTC. Protein translation: CASSIHGGQETQYF.